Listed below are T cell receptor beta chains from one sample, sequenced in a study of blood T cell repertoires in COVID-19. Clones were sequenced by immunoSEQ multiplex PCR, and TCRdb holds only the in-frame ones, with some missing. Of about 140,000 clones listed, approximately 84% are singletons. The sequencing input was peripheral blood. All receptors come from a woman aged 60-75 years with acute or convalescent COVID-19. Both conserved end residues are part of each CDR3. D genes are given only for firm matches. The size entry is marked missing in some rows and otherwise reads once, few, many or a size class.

TGTGCCAGCACCCCCAGGGACTCAGAAGCTTTCTTT CASTPRDSEAFF . TRBJ1-1 . TRBV7-9
TGTGCCAGCAGCTTCGGGGAAGGTCAGCCCCAGCATTTT CASSFGEGQPQHF . TRBJ1-5 . TRBV11-2
TGTGCCAGCAGTTTCCCGACGGGCTCTGGGGCCAACGTCCTGACTTTC CASSFPTGSGANVLTF . TRBJ2-6 . TRBV6-5
TGCGCCAGCAGCTTGGGGGAGGTTCCCTACGAGCAGTACTTC CASSLGEVPYEQYF . TRBJ2-7 . TRBV5-1
TGCGCCAGCAAGCTAGCGGGAGGGGTTGAGCAGTTCTTC CASKLAGGVEQFF TRBD2 TRBJ2-1 . TRBV4-1
TGTGCCAGCAGCTTCGAACAGAACTACGAGCAGTACTTC CASSFEQNYEQYF . TRBJ2-7 . TRBV5-5
TGTGCCAGCAGCCAGGAAGTTAATGAAAAACTGTTTTTT CASSQEVNEKLFF . TRBJ1-4 . TRBV7-9
TGTGCCAGCAGTTTACTGAGCGGTGCCTACAATGAGCAGTTCTTC CASSLLSGAYNEQFF . TRBJ2-1 . TRBV27
TGTGCCAGCAGCTTAGCGGGCCTGACTATAAGGAGTGCCATGAACACTGAAGCTTTCTTT CASSLAGLTIRSAMNTEAFF . TRBJ1-1 . TRBV7-2
TGTGCCAGCACCTTTAGCGGCTCTAGGCGGGAGACCCAGTACTTC CASTFSGSRRETQYF . TRBJ2-5 . TRBV27
TGTGCCAGCAGCGTAGACGGACTTACCAATGAGCAGTTCTTC CASSVDGLTNEQFF . TRBJ2-1 once TRBV9
TGTGCCAGCAGCTTGGCCTGGCGGGTTAGTACCTATGGCTACACCTTC CASSLAWRVSTYGYTF . TRBJ1-2 . TRBV5-5
TGTGCCAGCAGCCAAGTAGAGACACATAGCAATCAGCCCCAGCATTTT CASSQVETHSNQPQHF . TRBJ1-5 few TRBV4-2
TGTGCCTGGAGGTGGACAGGGGGATCGGGCACCTTC CAWRWTGGSGTF TRBD1 TRBJ1-2 . TRBV30
TGTGCCAGCGCCAGACAGGGCTTGCGCCAGCCCCAGCATTTT CASARQGLRQPQHF TRBD1 TRBJ1-5 . TRBV28
TGTGCCAGCAGCCTTGACTACCGCACAGATACGCAGTATTTT CASSLDYRTDTQYF . TRBJ2-3 . TRBV14